The 19 T cell receptor beta chains in this list originate from one sample, sequenced in a study of post-analysis software for immune sequencing data. Study-wide points: Patients showed TRBV5-6, TRBV5-1 and TRBV20-1 among 4 or 5 TRBV segments more frequent than in controls.

Their antigens remain unidentified. Prepared libraries of TCR beta cDNA carried unique molecular identifiers. Each CDR3 protein gets one entry after TCRdb re-called the PCR reads with MiXCR. The table records about 820,000 distinct CDR3 sequences, under 70% of them present only once. The sample was blood. The receptors derive from a girl aged 10-17 years with multiple sclerosis.

This sequence joins TRBV20-1 and TRBJ2-4; the D gene is possibly TRBD2 (5 bases). The DNA end lines up better with TRBJ2-7; the J call may be wrong. CDR3 length: 15 residues. CDR1 and CDR2 (germline): DFQATT, SNEGSKA (reference sequence). The CDR3 sequence: CSARVISEKGYEQYF. CDR3 DNA sequence: TGCAGTGCTAGAGTTATTAGCGAGAAGGGATACGAGCAGTACTTC.

This chain's CDR3 is CASSWRDRTDTQYF. CDR3 nucleotides: TGCGCCAGCAGCTGGAGAGACAGGACAGATACGCAGTATTTT. This chain joins TRBV5-1 and TRBJ2-3; tentative D call: TRBD1 (6 bases). V was shortened by 3 bases and J by 3 bases, with 11 bases between the two germline ends. CDR1 and CDR2 (germline): SGHRS, YFSETQ. The CDR3 has 14 amino acids.

This sequence joins TRBV6-5 and TRBJ2-7; TRBD2 aligns across 13 bases. The CDR3 runs to 19 residues. The junction had 14 bases not matched to a gene; V was cut back by 0 bases and J by 6 bases. Per germline, CDR1 MNHEY and CDR2 SVGAGI. CDR3 DNA sequence: TGTGCCAGCAGTTACTCGAACCCTCGGACTAGCGGGAGTCTCCCCGAGCAGTACTTC. It specifies CASSYSNPRTSGSLPEQYF.

This clonotype is a singleton in its sample. The chain has TRBV5-1 and TRBJ2-2; D is possibly TRBD1 (5 bases). Germline CDR1 and CDR2: SGHRS and YFSETQ. This CDR3 region has 16 residues. Deletions cut 4 bases from V and 0 bases from J, with 13 bases between. The CDR3 DNA is TGCGCCAGCAGCCTATGGACAAACGCGAACACCGGGGAGCTGTTTTTT. Translation gives CASSLWTNANTGELFF.

A few counts support this clonotype. The chain couples TRBV27 to TRBJ2-7; 10 nucleotides match TRBD1. CDR3 length equals 15 residues. Germline assignment: CDR1 MNHEY and CDR2 SMNVEV (reference sequence). Trimming took 5 bases from V and 2 from J; bases not matched to a gene: 6. The CDR3 region has the DNA TGTGCCAGCAGTCCATGGACAGGGGGACCCTACGAGCAGTACTTC. It encodes CASSPWTGGPYEQYF.

This clonotype showed up just a few times. This sequence joins TRBV2 and TRBJ2-4; weak D call: TRBD2 (5 bases). The CDR3 runs to 13 residues. Germline CDR1 is SNHLY and CDR2 is FYNNEI. Trimming took 8 bases from V and 6 from J, leaving 14 bases between them. This chain's CDR3 is CASGTAEGNIQYF. In nucleotides, the CDR3 is TGTGCCAGCGGAACAGCAGAGGGAAACATTCAGTACTTC.

V and J are TRBV20-1 and TRBJ2-3; D call uncertain. The CDR3 consists of 13 residues. Germline V gene sequence: CDR1 DFQATT, CDR2 SNEGSKA (reference sequence). V lost 6 bases, J lost 1 base, and 11 bases lay in between. CDR3 sequence: CSASSEGTDTQYF. DNA for the CDR3: TGCAGTGCCAGCAGCGAGGGCACAGATACGCAGTATTTT.

The V gene is TRBV12-3 or TRBV12-4, the J gene TRBJ2-1; D gene unclear. The CDR3 runs 13 residues. With 5 bases removed from V and 5 bases from J, the gap between germline ends came to 10 bases. The CDR3 spells CASSRRNDNEQFF. Here the CDR3 DNA reads TGTGCCAGCAGTCGCCGGAACGACAATGAGCAGTTCTTC.

The DNA of the CDR3 is TGTGCCAGCAGCCCAACGGGACAGGAGGGTTACGAGCAGTACTTC. Amino acid sequence: CASSPTGQEGYEQYF. The V and J genes are TRBV7-3 and TRBJ2-7; 8 bases are shared with TRBD1. The CDR3 runs 15 residues. The V gene end was trimmed by 5 bases and the J gene end by 4 bases; junction bases not matched to a gene: 10. The germline CDR1 and CDR2 sequences are SGHTA and FQGTGA.

This clonotype was observed a handful of times. J is TRBJ2-7 and V is TRBV20-1, with TRBD2 identical over 9 bases. V lost 5 bases, J lost 5 bases, and 10 bases stayed unmatched. The length of the CDR3 is 14 residues. Germline V lookup: CDR1 DFQATT, CDR2 SNEGSKA (reference sequence). CDR3 DNA sequence: TGCAGTGCTCACATAGCGGGAGTCCTGAACGAGCAGTACTTC. It specifies CSAHIAGVLNEQYF.

The sample holds a few counts of this clonotype. The J gene is TRBJ2-4, the V gene TRBV6-5, with no clear D. V lost 7 bases to trimming and J lost 0 bases, with 10 bases between them. Germline CDR1 MNHEY, CDR2 SVGAGI. The CDR3 is 14 amino acids. CDR3 amino acids: CASTSQIAKNIQYF. The CDR3 bases are TGTGCCAGCACCTCCCAGATAGCCAAAAACATTCAGTACTTC.

This sequence joins TRBV20-1 and TRBJ2-7; 8 bases align to TRBD1. The CDR3 spans 14 residues. Trimming at V came to 1 base and at J to 5 bases, leaving 7 bases not matched to a gene. The V gene's germline CDR1 is DFQATT and CDR2 SNEGSKA (reference sequence). The CDR3 loop is CSARAPSGGDEQYF. The CDR3, as DNA: TGCAGTGCTAGAGCCCCGTCAGGGGGCGACGAGCAGTACTTC.

The V and J genes are TRBV9 and TRBJ2-1; 9 nucleotides line up with TRBD1. The CDR3 is 15 amino acids. Looked up from germline, CDR1 is SGDLS and CDR2 is YYNGEE. With V trimmed by 0 bases and J by 3 bases, 1 base remained unmatched. CDR3 protein: CASSVGQGGYNEQFF. The CDR3 DNA follows: TGTGCCAGCAGCGTAGGACAGGGGGGCTACAATGAGCAGTTCTTC.

The chain is built from TRBV20-1 and TRBJ2-4; D is possibly TRBD2 (6 bases). Matching the DNA end better, TRBJ2-7 makes the J call doubtful. CDR1 is DFQATT and CDR2 is SNEGSKA in the germline V gene (reference sequence). This CDR3 contains 15 residues. The CDR3 sequence: CSAREGGNIAYEQYF. The DNA for the CDR3 is TGCAGTGCTAGAGAGGGGGGAAACATTGCCTACGAGCAGTACTTC.

The V call is TRBV10-3, the J call TRBJ2-1, with D tentatively TRBD1 (6 bases). This CDR3 comprises 17 residues. Per germline, CDR1 ENHRY and CDR2 SYGVKD. Deletions cut 2 bases from V and 8 bases from J, with 22 bases between. The chain's CDR3 is CAISEGLQGSSVDEQFF. For the CDR3, the DNA is TGTGCCATCAGTGAGGGTTTACAGGGATCATCGGTGGATGAGCAGTTCTTC.

This rearrangement joins TRBV24-1 to TRBJ2-1; 9 bases align to TRBD2. The V gene's germline CDR1 is KGHDR and CDR2 SFDVKD. The CDR3 runs to 19 residues. The ends lost 4 bases at V and 1 base at J; junction bases unmatched: 13. The CDR3 bases are TGTGCCACCAGTGAAAGGGTAGCGGGAGTGTCTCCTTCCTACAATGAGCAGTTCTTC. Translation: CATSERVAGVSPSYNEQFF.

This rearrangement joins TRBV6-2 or TRBV6-3 to TRBJ2-1; weak D call: TRBD2 (5 bases). The germline V and J ends were trimmed by 6 bases and 4 bases, with 10 bases remaining between them. The CDR3 covers 13 residues. Germline V CDR1 and CDR2: MNHEY, SVGEGT. The CDR3 region has the DNA TGTGCCAGCAGAAAAGGACTGTACAATGAGCAGTTCTTC. Its protein is CASRKGLYNEQFF.

The V call is TRBV29-1, the J call TRBJ2-7; D uncertain. Per the germline V gene, CDR1 is SQVTM and CDR2 is ANQGSEA. V lost 5 bases and J 0 bases, leaving 11 bases between the germline ends. This CDR3 is 13 amino acids long. The CDR3 here is CSVKGSVSYEQYF. The CDR3 DNA is TGCAGCGTTAAGGGCAGCGTCTCCTACGAGCAGTACTTC.

This clonotype was seen only a few times. J is TRBJ2-7 and V is TRBV5-1; TRBD2 might be the D (6 bases). The CDR3 has 14 amino acids. Germline-derived CDR1 and CDR2 are SGHRS and YFSETQ. V was pared by 3 bases and J by 2 bases, with 12 bases between. The CDR3 sequence: CASSWGEAPYEQYF. CDR3 bases: TGCGCCAGCAGCTGGGGGGAAGCCCCCTACGAGCAGTACTTC. The entire variable domain, with the rest obtained from reference TRBV5-1 and TRBJ2-7, is as follows: KAGVTQTPRYLIKTRGQQVTLSCSPISGHRSVSWYQQTPGQGLQFLFEYFSETQRNKGNFPGRFSGRQFSNSRSEMNVSTLELGDSALYLCASSWGEAPYEQYFGPGTRLTVT.